This T cell receptor beta chain was recorded in a study of shared clonotypes between healthy human individuals. This CDR3 has 17 residues. The V gene lost 4 bases and the J gene lost 0 bases, with 18 bases spanning the gap. Germline V gene sequence: CDR1 SGHKS, CDR2 YYEKEE (reference sequence). The healthy adult donors were HIV-negative and reported no recent acute infections or vaccinations. Study outcomes and limitations: Sorted-subset sequencing was shown by rarefaction to be incomplete despite large depth.

As concerns this clone: Its antigen is still unknown.

This table comes from immunoSEQ multiplex PCR, and its TCRdb copy is limited to in-frame clones, with some not included. Among roughly 2.5 million clones listed, about 92% were seen once. V gene TRBV5-5 combines with J gene TRBJ2-3; no firm D call. This clonotype was sampled from a young man in good health. Material for sequencing was naive CD4+ T cells sorted from blood. Subset specified: CD45RA+ positively selected. CDR3 in amino acids: CASSPWGLYTSTDTQYF. The CDR3 DNA follows: TGTGCCAGCAGCCCGTGGGGTTTGTACACTAGCACAGATACGCAGTATTTT.